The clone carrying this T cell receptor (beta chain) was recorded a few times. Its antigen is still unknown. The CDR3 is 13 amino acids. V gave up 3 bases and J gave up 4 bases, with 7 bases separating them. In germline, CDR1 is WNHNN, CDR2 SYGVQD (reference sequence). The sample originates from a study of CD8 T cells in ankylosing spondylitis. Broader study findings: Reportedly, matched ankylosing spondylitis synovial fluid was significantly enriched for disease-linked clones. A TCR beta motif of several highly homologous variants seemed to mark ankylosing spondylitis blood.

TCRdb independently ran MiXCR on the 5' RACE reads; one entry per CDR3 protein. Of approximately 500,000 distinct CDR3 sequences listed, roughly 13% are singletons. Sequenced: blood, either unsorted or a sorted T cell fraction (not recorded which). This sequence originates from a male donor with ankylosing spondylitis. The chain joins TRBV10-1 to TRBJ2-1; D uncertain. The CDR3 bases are TGCGCCAGCAGTGATAGGGTGTACAATGAGCAGTTCTTC. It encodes CASSDRVYNEQFF.